One and the same sample provided the 26 T cell receptor beta chains below, sequenced in a study of blood T cell repertoires in COVID-19. Assay: immunoSEQ multiplex PCR; the TCRdb copy retains only in-frame clones and omits some. The data show around 380,000 clones, 70% to 85% seen once. Sequences were obtained from peripheral blood. All receptors derive from a human donor with acute or convalescent COVID-19. The donor label of this sample is uncertain.

The genes are TRBV3-1 (or the pseudogene TRBV3-2) and TRBJ2-7; tentatively, D is TRBD2 (5 bases). The CDR3 loop spans 15 amino acids. V shed 1 base and J shed 0 bases, with 10 bases lying between them. CDR1 LGHDT and CDR2 YNNKEL come from the germline V gene (reference sequence). The CDR3 loop is CASSQGRTFSYEQYF. Written as DNA, the CDR3 is TGTGCCAGCAGCCAAGGCAGGACTTTCTCCTACGAGCAGTACTTC.

This chain links TRBV2 with TRBJ2-1, with D hard to call. The germline gives CDR1 SNHLY, CDR2 FYNNEI. Trimming removed 5 bases at V and 4 bases at J, with 3 bases between. The CDR3 covers 11 residues. The CDR3 bases are TGTGCCAGCAGTCCATACAATGAGCAGTTCTTC. Encoded protein: CASSPYNEQFF.

This clone came up once. This sequence joins TRBV19 and TRBJ1-5; D uncertain. CDR3 length: 17 residues. The germline V gene has CDR1 LNHDA and CDR2 SQIVND (reference sequence). Trimming removed 4 bases at V and 4 bases at J, with 20 bases between. The CDR3 protein is CASSNWAMVVRNQPQHF. The CDR3 bases are TGTGCCAGTAGTAATTGGGCAATGGTAGTACGGAATCAGCCCCAGCATTTT.

The chain has TRBV6-5 and TRBJ1-1, with TRBD1 matching over 9 bases. Trimming removed 6 bases from V and 5 bases from J; junction bases left unmatched: 4. The CDR3 sequence is 13 residues long. Germline V gives CDR1 MNHEY, CDR2 SVGAGI. CDR3: CASRGQGITEAFF. In nucleotides, the CDR3 is TGTGCCAGCAGGGGACAGGGAATTACTGAAGCTTTCTTT.

The genes are TRBV24-1 and TRBJ2-1; 7 bases align to TRBD2. V shed 3 bases, J shed 7 bases, and the junction held 14 bases outside the gene matches. The germline CDR1 and CDR2 sequences are KGHDR and SFDVKD. CDR3 length: 17 residues. CDR3 nucleotides: TGTGCCACCAGTGATCCCCTGGGAGCGGGAACCGGAAATGAGCAGTTCTTC. Amino acid sequence: CATSDPLGAGTGNEQFF.

V usage is TRBV21-1 and J usage is TRBJ2-5; no DNA check was done on the table's D call, TRBD2. TRBV21-1 is recorded as a pseudogene. The CDR3 is 15 residues long. CDR3 sequence: CASILLAEYQETQYF. Written as DNA, the CDR3 is TGTGCCAGCATCTTACTAGCGGAGTACCAAGAGACCCAGTACTTC.

The chain combines TRBV5-4 with TRBJ2-1, with TRBD2 matching 11 bases. The CDR3 extends over 15 amino acids. Germline values: CDR1 SGHNT, CDR2 YYREEE (reference sequence). The ends lost 4 bases at V and 4 bases at J; junction bases unmatched: 4. This CDR3 is CASSAGTSGYNEQFF. CDR3 nucleotides: TGTGCCAGCAGCGCCGGGACTAGCGGTTACAATGAGCAGTTCTTC.

This chain joins TRBV3-1 (or the pseudogene TRBV3-2) and TRBJ1-2; D uncertain. Trimming left V 4 bases short and J 5 bases short, with 17 bases between. CDR1 is LGHDT, CDR2 YNNKEL, per germline (reference sequence). CDR3 length equals 15 residues. In nucleotides, the CDR3 is TGTGCCAGCAGCCCTGCGACAAGCTACGGATATGGCTACACCTTC. Translating gives CASSPATSYGYGYTF.

This chain uses TRBV12-3 or TRBV12-4 with TRBJ1-6; D not certain. There are 12 residues in the CDR3. The V end lost 8 bases, the J end lost 8 bases, and 10 bases lay between the germline ends. The DNA of the CDR3 is TGTGCCAGCGGTACGGTGTATTCACCCCTCCACTTT. Translation gives CASGTVYSPLHF.

The chain joins TRBV10-1 to TRBJ1-1; TRBD1 aligns across 9 bases. This CDR3 spans 14 amino acids. Trimming cost V 5 bases and J 5 bases; bases outside gene matches: 6. Germline V gene data show CDR1 as WNHNN and CDR2 as SYGVQD (reference sequence). In nucleotides, the CDR3 is TGCGCCAGCAGTATGGACGGGACAGGGACTGAAGCTTTCTTT. Translating it yields CASSMDGTGTEAFF.

The chain links TRBV19 to TRBJ1-1; 8 nucleotides match TRBD1. This CDR3 has 16 amino acids. V lost 0 bases, J lost 6 bases, and 9 bases stayed unmatched. Germline assignment: CDR1 LNHDA and CDR2 SQIVND (reference sequence). CDR3 region: CASSIDGWQGAAEAFF. CDR3 DNA sequence: TGTGCCAGTAGTATAGACGGCTGGCAGGGGGCCGCTGAAGCTTTCTTT.

The genes are TRBV2 and TRBJ1-2; perhaps TRBD1 as D (5 bases). V was cut by 8 bases and J by 0 bases, with 16 bases left in between. The CDR3 totals 15 residues. Germline V CDR1 and CDR2: SNHLY, FYNNEI. The CDR3 spells CASSDAGKANYGYTF. The CDR3 bases are TGTGCCAGCTCCGATGCAGGGAAGGCTAACTATGGCTACACCTTC.

This chain links TRBV30 with TRBJ2-1, with no clear D. The germline V gene has CDR1 GTSNPN and CDR2 SVGIG (reference sequence). The CDR3 is made up of 13 amino acids. Trimming removed 1 base from V and 12 bases from J, with 16 bases in between. The CDR3 loop reads CAWSASRRWRQFF. The CDR3 coding sequence is TGTGCCTGGAGTGCATCCCGCCGCTGGAGGCAGTTCTTC.

This rearrangement joins TRBV11-2 to TRBJ2-7; TRBD2 agrees at 8 bases. J was trimmed by 2 bases and V by 0 bases; bases with no gene match: 6. The V gene's germline CDR1 is SGHAT and CDR2 FQNNGV. This CDR3 spans 16 amino acids. Here the CDR3 DNA reads TGTGCCAGCAGCTTAGATCGACTAGCGTTAACCTACGAGCAGTACTTC. Translated, it gives CASSLDRLALTYEQYF.

The rearrangement joins TRBV3-1 (or the pseudogene TRBV3-2) to TRBJ2-2, with D possibly matching TRBD2 (6 bases). Trimming removed 1 base at V and 1 base at J, with 10 bases between. This CDR3 has 16 amino acids. CDR1 is LGHDT, CDR2 YNNKEL, per germline (reference sequence). The CDR3 bases are TGTGCCAGCAGCCAAGTGGCGGGGATGAACACCGGGGAGCTGTTTTTT. It translates to CASSQVAGMNTGELFF.

This clone was found once. The chain links TRBV7-6 to TRBJ2-3; D might be TRBD2 (6 bases). Trimming shortened V by 2 bases and J by 2 bases, and 11 bases separated the two germline ends. Germline V gives CDR1 SGHVS, CDR2 FNYEAQ. The CDR3 contains 15 residues. The CDR3 loop is CASSLFGGTTDTQYF. As DNA, the CDR3 is TGTGCCAGCAGCTTATTTGGCGGGACCACAGATACGCAGTATTTT.

The chain employs TRBV6-5 and TRBJ2-2; D gene uncertain. CDR1 and CDR2 (germline): MNHEY, SVGAGI. With 6 bases removed from V and 7 bases from J, the gap between germline ends came to 9 bases. The CDR3 is made up of 12 amino acids. CDR3 DNA sequence: TGTGCCAGCAGGGAGTCGGTCGGGGAGCTGTTTTTT. Its translation: CASRESVGELFF.

The CDR3 DNA reads as TGTGCCAGCAGCCTTAGCGGGGGGCCCAACCCGCAAGAGACCCAGTACTTC. Translating gives CASSLSGGPNPQETQYF. V and J are TRBV7-9 and TRBJ2-5, with 10 nucleotides matching TRBD2. This CDR3 has 17 residues. V shed 5 bases and J 2 bases; nucleotides not matched to a gene: 11. Germline CDR1 reads SEHNR; CDR2 reads FQNEAQ (reference sequence).

This clone was counted a few times. The chain couples TRBV6-7 to TRBJ1-5, with 8 bases fitting TRBD1. TRBV6-7 is an open reading frame, and its role is uncertain. The CDR3 runs 15 residues. V gave up 8 bases and J gave up 3 bases; unmatched junction bases: 9. The CDR3: CASLLLDRDNQPQHF. The CDR3 region has the DNA TGTGCCAGCCTCCTCTTGGACAGGGACAATCAGCCCCAGCATTTT.

This chain joins TRBV2 and TRBJ1-2, with D tentatively TRBD1 (5 bases). Germline values: CDR1 SNHLY, CDR2 FYNNEI. This CDR3 is built from 14 residues. The ends were cut back, 6 bases at V and 4 bases at J, with 15 bases in the middle. As DNA, the CDR3 is TGTGCCAGCAGCCCCGAAGGACACGGCTATGGCTACACCTTC. This translates into CASSPEGHGYGYTF.

This chain joins TRBV29-1 and TRBJ1-1; TRBD1 aligns across 7 bases. The CDR3 runs to 13 residues. The V and J ends lost 6 bases and 7 bases, in that order; junction bases with no gene match: 11. Germline lookup yields CDR1 SQVTM and CDR2 ANQGSEA. This CDR3 is CSVMPTGTVEAFF. In DNA form, the CDR3 reads TGCAGCGTCATGCCCACCGGGACAGTTGAAGCTTTCTTT.

The rearrangement joins TRBV7-2 to TRBJ1-2; D not resolved. The V and J ends lost 0 bases and 4 bases respectively, with 12 bases between them. The CDR3 has 15 amino acids. Germline lookup yields CDR1 SGHTA and CDR2 FQGNSA. The CDR3 coding sequence is TGTGCCAGCAGCTTAGCGACTGGGTTTGGCTATGGCTACACCTTC. Residues: CASSLATGFGYGYTF.

The rearrangement uses TRBV10-3 and TRBJ2-3; no clear D gene. V lost 5 bases and J 3 bases, leaving 12 bases between the germline ends. Germline lookup yields CDR1 ENHRY and CDR2 SYGVKD. CDR3 length: 14 residues. The CDR3 DNA follows: TGTGCCATCAGTCCCTTAGTTGGTACAGATACGCAGTATTTT. It is translated as CAISPLVGTDTQYF.

The V and J genes are TRBV6-5 and TRBJ2-3, with D perhaps matching TRBD1 (6 bases). Germline V gives CDR1 MNHEY, CDR2 SVGAGI. The CDR3 has 14 amino acids. Trimming cost V 9 bases and J 2 bases, with 15 bases left between them. The CDR3 protein is CASMRDIVTDTQYF. The CDR3 DNA reads TGTGCCAGTATGAGGGACATCGTCACAGATACGCAGTATTTT.

This clone appeared once. This sequence joins TRBV5-1 and TRBJ1-5; D is unclear. The V gene lost 0 bases and the J gene lost 4 bases, with 5 bases spanning the gap. Germline V gene lookup returns CDR1 SGHRS and CDR2 YFSETQ. The CDR3 covers 13 residues. The CDR3 DNA reads as TGCGCCAGCAGCTTGGACACGAATCAGCCCCAGCATTTT. Its protein product is CASSLDTNQPQHF.

V gene TRBV4-1 combines with J gene TRBJ1-1; 11 positions agree with TRBD1. Germline loops: CDR1 MGHRA, CDR2 YSYEKL. V shed 0 bases, J shed 5 bases, and the junction held 2 bases outside the gene matches. The CDR3 consists of 15 residues. The CDR3, as DNA: TGCGCCAGCAGCCAAGATGGGACAGGGGGGACTGAAGCTTTCTTT. This sequence encodes CASSQDGTGGTEAFF.